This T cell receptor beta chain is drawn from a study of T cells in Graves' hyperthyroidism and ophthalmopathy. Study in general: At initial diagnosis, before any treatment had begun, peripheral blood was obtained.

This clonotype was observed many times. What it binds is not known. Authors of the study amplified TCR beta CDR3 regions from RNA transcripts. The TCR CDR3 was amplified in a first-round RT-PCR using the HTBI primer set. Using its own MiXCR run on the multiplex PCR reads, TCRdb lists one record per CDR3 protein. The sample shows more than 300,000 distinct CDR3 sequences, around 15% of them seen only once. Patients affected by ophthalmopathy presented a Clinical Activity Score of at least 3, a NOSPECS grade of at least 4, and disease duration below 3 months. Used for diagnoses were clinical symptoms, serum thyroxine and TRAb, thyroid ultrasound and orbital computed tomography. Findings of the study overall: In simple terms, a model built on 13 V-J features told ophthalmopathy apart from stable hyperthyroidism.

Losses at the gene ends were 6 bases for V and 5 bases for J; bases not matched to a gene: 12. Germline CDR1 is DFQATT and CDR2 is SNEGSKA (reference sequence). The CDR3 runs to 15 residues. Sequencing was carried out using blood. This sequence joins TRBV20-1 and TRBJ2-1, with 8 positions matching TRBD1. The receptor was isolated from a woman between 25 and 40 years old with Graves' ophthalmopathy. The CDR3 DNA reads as TGCAGTGCACCCCAGACAGGGGCGTTACACAATGAGCAGTTCTTC. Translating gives CSAPQTGALHNEQFF.